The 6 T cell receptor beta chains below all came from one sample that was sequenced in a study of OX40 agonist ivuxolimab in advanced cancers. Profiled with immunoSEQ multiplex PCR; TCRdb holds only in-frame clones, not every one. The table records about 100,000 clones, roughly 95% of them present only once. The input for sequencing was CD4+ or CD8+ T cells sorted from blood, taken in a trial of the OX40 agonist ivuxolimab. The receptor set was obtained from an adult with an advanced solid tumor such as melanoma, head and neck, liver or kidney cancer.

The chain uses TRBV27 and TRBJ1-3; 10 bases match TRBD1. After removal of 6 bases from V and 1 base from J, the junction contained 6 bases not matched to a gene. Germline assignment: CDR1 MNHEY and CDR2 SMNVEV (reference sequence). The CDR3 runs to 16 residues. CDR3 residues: CASSMTGGVSGNTIYF. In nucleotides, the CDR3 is TGTGCCAGCAGCATGACAGGGGGCGTATCTGGAAACACCATATATTTT.

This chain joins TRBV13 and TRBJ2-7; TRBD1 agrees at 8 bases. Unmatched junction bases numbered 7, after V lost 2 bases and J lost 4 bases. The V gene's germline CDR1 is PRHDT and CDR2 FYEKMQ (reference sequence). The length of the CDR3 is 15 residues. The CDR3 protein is CASSLRTGGFYEQYF. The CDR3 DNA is TGTGCCAGCAGCTTACGAACAGGGGGGTTTTACGAGCAGTACTTC.

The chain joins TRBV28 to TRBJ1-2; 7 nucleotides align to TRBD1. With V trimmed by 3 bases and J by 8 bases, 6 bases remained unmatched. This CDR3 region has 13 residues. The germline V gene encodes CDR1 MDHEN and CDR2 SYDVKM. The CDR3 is CASSLRGHQGYTF. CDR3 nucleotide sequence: TGTGCCAGCAGTTTGAGGGGGCATCAGGGCTACACCTTC.

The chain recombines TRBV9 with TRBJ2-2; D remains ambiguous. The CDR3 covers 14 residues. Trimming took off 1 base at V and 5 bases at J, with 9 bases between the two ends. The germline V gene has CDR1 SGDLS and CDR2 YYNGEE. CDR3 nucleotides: TGTGCCAGCAGCGTAAGGCCGTGGACCGGGGAGCTGTTTTTT. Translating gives CASSVRPWTGELFF.

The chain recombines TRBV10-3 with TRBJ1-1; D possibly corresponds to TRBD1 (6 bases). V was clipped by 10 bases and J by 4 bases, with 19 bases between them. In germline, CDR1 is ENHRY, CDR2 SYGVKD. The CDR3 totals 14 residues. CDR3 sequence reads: CATQEGVGATEAFF. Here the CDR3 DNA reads TGTGCCACGCAAGAAGGGGTGGGGGCCACTGAAGCTTTCTTT.

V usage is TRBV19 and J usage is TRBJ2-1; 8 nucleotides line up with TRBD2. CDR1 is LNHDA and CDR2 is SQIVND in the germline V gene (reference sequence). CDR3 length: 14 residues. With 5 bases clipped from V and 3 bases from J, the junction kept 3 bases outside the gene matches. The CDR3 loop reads CASSPSGGYNEQFF. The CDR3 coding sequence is TGTGCCAGTAGTCCAAGCGGGGGCTACAATGAGCAGTTCTTC.